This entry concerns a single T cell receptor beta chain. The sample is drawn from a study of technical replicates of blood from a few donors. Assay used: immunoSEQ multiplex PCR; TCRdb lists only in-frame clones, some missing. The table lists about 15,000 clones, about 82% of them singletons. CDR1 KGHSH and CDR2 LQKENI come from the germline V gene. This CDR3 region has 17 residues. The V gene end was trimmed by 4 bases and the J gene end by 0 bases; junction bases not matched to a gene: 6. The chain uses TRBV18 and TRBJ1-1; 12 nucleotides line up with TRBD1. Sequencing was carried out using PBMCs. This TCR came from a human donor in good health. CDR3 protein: CASSRLGQGAMNTEAFF. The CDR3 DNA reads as TGTGCCAGCTCACGTTTGGGACAGGGGGCAATGAACACTGAAGCTTTCTTT.